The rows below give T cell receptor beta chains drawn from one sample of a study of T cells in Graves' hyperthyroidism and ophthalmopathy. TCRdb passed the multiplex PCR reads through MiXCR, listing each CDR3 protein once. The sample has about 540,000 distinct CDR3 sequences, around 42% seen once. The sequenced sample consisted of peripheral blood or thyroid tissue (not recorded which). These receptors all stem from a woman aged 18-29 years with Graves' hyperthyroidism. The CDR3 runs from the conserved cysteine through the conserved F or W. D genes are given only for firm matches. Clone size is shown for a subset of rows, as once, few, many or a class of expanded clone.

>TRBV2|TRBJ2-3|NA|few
TGTGCCAGCACGGGGAGGCGGCTTGGCACAGATACGCAGTATTTT
CASTGRRLGTDTQYF
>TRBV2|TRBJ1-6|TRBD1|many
TGTGCCAGCTCACCACAGGGGGTTAATTCACCCCTCCACTTT
CASSPQGVNSPLHF
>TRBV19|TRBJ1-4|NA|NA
TGTGCCAGCAGTAACCCGGGACAACTTGCAACTAATGAAAAACTGTTTTTT
CASSNPGQLATNEKLFF
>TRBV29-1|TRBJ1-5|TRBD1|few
TGCAGCGTTGAACTCCCGGGACAGGTGAATCAGCCCCAGCATTTT
CSVELPGQVNQPQHF
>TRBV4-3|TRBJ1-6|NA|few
TGCGCCAGCAGCCAAGGTTGGGCAACCGATTCACCCCTCCACTTT
CASSQGWATDSPLHF
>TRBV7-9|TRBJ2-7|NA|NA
TGTGCCAGCAGCCCCCTTGAGGCGCGGGGCGAGCAGTACTTC
CASSPLEARGEQYF
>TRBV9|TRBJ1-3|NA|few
TGTGCCAGCAGCGTAGATGGCTACTCTGGAAACACCATATATTTT
CASSVDGYSGNTIYF
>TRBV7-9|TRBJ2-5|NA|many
TGTGCCAGCAGCTTAGCGCGTGGTACGGAGACCCAGTACTTC
CASSLARGTETQYF
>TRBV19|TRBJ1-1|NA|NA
TGTGCCAGTATCCCCATGGCCACAGAGAACACTGAAGCTTTCTTT
CASIPMATENTEAFF
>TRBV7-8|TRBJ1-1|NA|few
TGCGCCAGCAGCCAAGATTCGTTCGGCGGTGTGAACACTGAAGCTTTCTTT
CASSQDSFGGVNTEAFF
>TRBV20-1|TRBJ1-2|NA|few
TGCAGTGCTAGGGGACGGTTGAGCTATGGCTACACCTTC
CSARGRLSYGYTF
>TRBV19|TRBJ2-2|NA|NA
TGTGCCAGTAGTATCGGATCCTATGCCCGAGTCGGGGAGCTGTTTTTT
CASSIGSYARVGELFF
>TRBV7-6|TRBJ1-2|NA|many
TGTGCCAGCTCAGGGTCGGCAGGGAACTATGGCTACACCTTC
CASSGSAGNYGYTF
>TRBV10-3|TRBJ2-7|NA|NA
TGTGCCATCAGACCAGGGATTCTACACGAGCAGTACTTC
CAIRPGILHEQYF
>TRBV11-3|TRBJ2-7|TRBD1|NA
TGTGCCAGCAGTTCCGGGACAGGGTCCTCCTACGAGCAGTACTTC
CASSSGTGSSYEQYF
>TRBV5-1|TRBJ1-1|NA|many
TGCGCCAGCCGCCTGGGGGACACTGAAGCTTTCTTT
CASRLGDTEAFF
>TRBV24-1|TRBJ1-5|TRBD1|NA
TGTGCCACCCTTTTAGGCCGGGGACAGGGCGATAGCAATCAGCCCCAGCATTTT
CATLLGRGQGDSNQPQHF
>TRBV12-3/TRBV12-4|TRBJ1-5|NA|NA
TGTGCCAGCAGTTTTTCGCGGAGCAATCAGCCCCAGCATTTT
CASSFSRSNQPQHF
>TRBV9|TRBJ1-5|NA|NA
TGTGCCAGCAGTTATACAGGGTCCCGTCAGCCCCAGCATTTT
CASSYTGSRQPQHF
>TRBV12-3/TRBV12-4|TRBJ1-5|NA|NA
TGTGCCTCCAGGACGGGAACCAATCAGCCCCAGCATTTT
CASRTGTNQPQHF
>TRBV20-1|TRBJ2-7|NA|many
TGCAGTGCCGTTGACAATGGGGACTACGAGCAGTACTTC
CSAVDNGDYEQYF
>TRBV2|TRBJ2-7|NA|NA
TGTGCCAGCAAAGGGACGGCTTTTTCCGAGCAGTACTTC
CASKGTAFSEQYF
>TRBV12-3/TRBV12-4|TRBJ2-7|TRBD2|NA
TGTGCCAGCAGTCATAGCGGGAGAGTATACGAGCAGTACTTC
CASSHSGRVYEQYF
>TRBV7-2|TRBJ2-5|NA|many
TGTGCCAGCAGCTTCCCCCGAGGGGAGACCCAGTACTTC
CASSFPRGETQYF
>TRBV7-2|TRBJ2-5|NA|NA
TGTGCCAGCAGCCCGAGGACATCGGGCGAGCAGACCCAGTACTTC
CASSPRTSGEQTQYF
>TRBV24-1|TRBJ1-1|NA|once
TGTGCCACCAGGGTGCGTTTGAACACTGAAGCTTTCTTT
CATRVRLNTEAFF
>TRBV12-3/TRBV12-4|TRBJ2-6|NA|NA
TGTGCCAGCAGTTTTGAGGGATCGGGGGCCAACGTCCTGACTTTC
CASSFEGSGANVLTF